One sample yielded the 20 T cell receptor beta chains listed below, sequenced in a study of blood T cell repertoires in COVID-19. Data came from immunoSEQ multiplex PCR; TCRdb stores just in-frame clones and leaves some out. Counted here are around 280,000 clones, over 85% occurring once; the ten biggest clones make up around 10%. Material: peripheral blood. These receptors were taken from a woman between 25 and 40 years old with COVID-19, enrolled during active disease.

The genes are TRBV4-1 and TRBJ1-3; D call uncertain. CDR3 length: 15 amino acids. The V end lost 4 bases, the J end lost 0 bases, and 10 bases lay between the germline ends. Germline V CDR1 and CDR2: MGHRA, YSYEKL. This CDR3 reads CASSPVSGSGNTIYF. The CDR3 bases are TGCGCCAGCAGCCCGGTATCGGGCTCTGGAAACACCATATATTTT.

The rearrangement uses TRBV19 and TRBJ2-1; 7 positions agree with TRBD1. In germline, CDR1 is LNHDA, CDR2 SQIVND (reference sequence). The CDR3 contains 15 residues. Unmatched junction bases numbered 14, after V lost 7 bases and J lost 8 bases. The CDR3 loop reads CASNSRRQGIYEQFF. The CDR3 DNA is TGTGCCAGTAACTCTCGCAGACAGGGAATATATGAGCAGTTCTTC.

The rearrangement uses TRBV3-1 (or the pseudogene TRBV3-2) and TRBJ1-5; 9 bases are a match to TRBD1. CDR1 LGHDT and CDR2 YNNKEL come from the germline V gene (reference sequence). The CDR3 totals 18 residues. The J segment lost 6 bases and the V segment lost 2 bases, leaving 14 bases of the junction unmatched. CDR3 in DNA: TGTGCCAGCAGCCAAACACCGGGACAGGGAGGGAGAGGTCAGCCCCAGCATTTT. The encoded protein is CASSQTPGQGGRGQPQHF.

Worth noting for this clone: Other DNA sequences in the same sample also yield this CDR3. The rearrangement links TRBV18 to TRBJ1-5; 8 nucleotides agree with TRBD1. CDR1 is KGHSH and CDR2 is LQKENI in the germline V gene. J lost 2 bases, V lost 6 bases, and 6 bases had no gene match. The CDR3 runs to 15 residues. The CDR3 nucleotides are TGTGCCAGCTCCTCGGCGACAGGGGGCAATCAGCCCCAGCATTTT. Its protein product is CASSSATGGNQPQHF.

This chain joins TRBV30 and TRBJ2-2; TRBD1 aligns across 9 bases. CDR3 length equals 14 residues. Germline-derived CDR1 and CDR2 are GTSNPN and SVGIG (reference sequence). As DNA, the CDR3 is TGTGCTGGAACCGGGACAGGGTTTTCCGGGGAGCTGTTTTTT. This translates into CAGTGTGFSGELFF.

This clone appeared a single time. V usage is TRBV19 and J usage is TRBJ2-1, with 11 bases that match TRBD2. With 3 bases clipped from V and 3 bases from J, the junction kept 4 bases outside the gene matches. Germline V gives CDR1 LNHDA, CDR2 SQIVND (reference sequence). This CDR3 has 16 residues. This CDR3 is CASSMRLAGIYNEQFF. In nucleotides, the CDR3 is TGTGCCAGTAGTATGAGACTAGCGGGGATCTACAATGAGCAGTTCTTC.

This clone is a singleton in its sample. This chain connects TRBV18 to TRBJ2-2, with 8 bases that match TRBD1. Germline trimming cut 0 bases from V and 8 bases from J; bases unmatched to any gene: 14. Germline CDR1 reads KGHSH; CDR2 reads LQKENI. The CDR3 runs to 18 residues. The CDR3 bases are TGTGCCAGCTCACCACCAATTCGGGACAGGAATGGAATAGGGGAGCTGTTTTTT. Its protein is CASSPPIRDRNGIGELFF.

This clone was seen once. Other DNA sequences in the sample encode the same CDR3. This sequence joins TRBV7-9 and TRBJ2-7, with D possibly being TRBD1 (5 bases). CDR1 SEHNR and CDR2 FQNEAQ come from the germline V gene (reference sequence). Trimming shortened V by 0 bases and J by 4 bases, and 7 bases separated the two germline ends. This CDR3 region has 13 residues. DNA for the CDR3: TGTGCCAGCAGCTTAGCTGGGGCTTACGAGCAGTACTTC. It translates to CASSLAGAYEQYF.

V usage is TRBV5-5 and J usage is TRBJ2-4; 10 bases agree with TRBD1. V lost 4 bases to trimming and J lost 7 bases; unmatched junction nucleotides: 5. The length of the CDR3 is 14 residues. In germline, CDR1 is SGHKS, CDR2 YYEKEE (reference sequence). For the CDR3, the DNA is TGTGCCAGCAGCAAGGACAGGGGGAGGAACATTCAGTACTTC. Its protein is CASSKDRGRNIQYF.

The DNA for the CDR3 is TGCGCCAGCAGCCCTTTGGACTATACCACTGAAGCTTTCTTT. Amino acid sequence: CASSPLDYTTEAFF. The V gene is TRBV4-1, the J gene TRBJ1-1; unclear D gene. The CDR3 extends over 14 amino acids. Trimming removed 4 bases at V and 4 bases at J, with 13 bases between. The V gene's germline CDR1 is MGHRA and CDR2 YSYEKL.

This clone was observed a few times. The V call is TRBV7-8, the J call TRBJ2-7, with TRBD2 matching 8 bases. Unmatched junction bases numbered 4, after V lost 1 base and J lost 2 bases. The V gene's germline CDR1 is SGHVS and CDR2 FQNEAQ. The CDR3 has 15 residues. The CDR3 loop is CASSLGAGETYEQYF. In nucleotides, the CDR3 is TGTGCCAGCAGCTTAGGAGCGGGGGAGACCTACGAGCAGTACTTC.

The rearrangement uses TRBV2 and TRBJ2-3; 9 bases fit TRBD2. J was trimmed by 4 bases and V by 3 bases; bases with no gene match: 5. Germline V CDR1 and CDR2: SNHLY, FYNNEI. The CDR3 runs 15 residues. This CDR3 is CASSDAGGPPDTQYF. CDR3 coding DNA: TGTGCCAGCAGTGACGCGGGGGGGCCTCCAGATACGCAGTATTTT.

The rearrangement uses TRBV7-9 and TRBJ2-1, with 7 positions matching TRBD1. This CDR3 contains 17 residues. V gave up 6 bases and J gave up 6 bases; unmatched junction bases: 17. Looked up from germline, CDR1 is SEHNR and CDR2 is FQNEAQ (reference sequence). Here the CDR3 reads CASSSLGRGRIGNEQFF. CDR3 coding DNA: TGTGCCAGCAGTTCTTTAGGTAGGGGGCGCATAGGCAATGAGCAGTTCTTC.

This rearrangement joins TRBV6-5 to TRBJ1-2; D call uncertain. The V and J ends lost 0 bases and 2 bases respectively, with 7 bases between them. The germline gives CDR1 MNHEY, CDR2 SVGAGI. CDR3 length: 14 amino acids. CDR3 in amino acids: CASSYSRENYGYTF. The DNA of the CDR3 is TGTGCCAGCAGTTACTCTAGAGAAAACTATGGCTACACCTTC.

This chain's CDR3 is CAWSVGLAFADTQYF. Written as DNA, the CDR3 is TGTGCCTGGAGTGTGGGACTAGCATTCGCAGATACGCAGTATTTT. The gene calls are TRBV30 and TRBJ2-3, with 9 bases aligning to TRBD2. Germline trimming cut 0 bases from V and 4 bases from J; bases unmatched to any gene: 5. CDR1 is GTSNPN and CDR2 is SVGIG in the germline V gene (reference sequence). This CDR3 spans 15 amino acids.

V is TRBV21-1 and J is TRBJ2-5; the listed D gene, TRBD2, was not tested against the DNA. TRBV21-1 is a recognized pseudogene. This CDR3 has 15 amino acids. In nucleotides, the CDR3 is TGTGCCAGCAGCAAATTTTTCCCGGACCAAGAGACCCAGTACTTC. Protein product: CASSKFFPDQETQYF.

As DNA, the CDR3 is TGTGCCAGCAGCGGGGAGGAGGAATACTATGGCTACACCTTC. It specifies CASSGEEEYYGYTF. This chain connects TRBV5-6 to TRBJ1-2; the D is unclear. Trimming removed 4 bases at V and 3 bases at J, with 13 bases between. Germline CDR1 is SGHDT and CDR2 is YYEEEE. The CDR3 spans 14 residues. Together with reference TRBV5-6 and TRBJ1-2, the CDR3 gives the full variable domain: DAGVTQSPTHLIKTRGQQVTLRCSPKSGHDTVSWYQQALGQGPQFIFQYYEEEERQRGNFPDRFSGHQFPNYSSELNVNALLLGDSALYLCASSGEEEYYGYTFGSGTRLTVV.

The chain uses TRBV5-1 and TRBJ1-3; D uncertain. Looked up from germline, CDR1 is SGHRS and CDR2 is YFSETQ. Trimming left V 0 bases short and J 4 bases short, with 14 bases between. This CDR3 comprises 16 residues. As DNA, the CDR3 is TGCGCCAGCAGCTTGGATCCAGGCTCGGTCGGAAACACCATATATTTT. Translating it yields CASSLDPGSVGNTIYF.

The V call is TRBV7-9, the J call TRBJ1-2; 8 bases map to TRBD1. Germline CDR1 reads SEHNR; CDR2 reads FQNEAQ (reference sequence). J gave up 7 bases and V 1 base, and 5 bases lay outside the gene matches. The CDR3 has 14 amino acids. The CDR3 loop reads CASSLVTGEPGYTF. The CDR3 DNA is TGTGCCAGCAGCTTAGTGACAGGGGAGCCTGGCTACACCTTC.

This clone was seen a handful of times. The genes are TRBV5-1 and TRBJ2-7, with 7 bases lining up with TRBD1. The CDR3 loop spans 14 amino acids. CDR1 is SGHRS and CDR2 is YFSETQ in the germline V gene. Unmatched junction bases numbered 4, after V lost 1 base and J lost 3 bases. CDR3 sequence reads: CASSLTGDNYEQYF. The CDR3 nucleotides read TGCGCCAGCAGCTTGACAGGGGACAACTACGAGCAGTACTTC.